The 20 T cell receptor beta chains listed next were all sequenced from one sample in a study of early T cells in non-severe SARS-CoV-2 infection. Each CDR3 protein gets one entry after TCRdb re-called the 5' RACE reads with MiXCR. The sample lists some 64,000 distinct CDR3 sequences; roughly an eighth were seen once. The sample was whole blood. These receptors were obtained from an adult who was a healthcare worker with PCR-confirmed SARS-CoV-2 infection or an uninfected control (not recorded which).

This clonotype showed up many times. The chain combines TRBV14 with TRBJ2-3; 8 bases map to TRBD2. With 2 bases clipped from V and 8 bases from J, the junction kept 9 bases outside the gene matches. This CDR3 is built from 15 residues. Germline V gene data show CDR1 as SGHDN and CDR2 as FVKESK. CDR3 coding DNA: TGTGCCAGCAGCCAACGGGTAGCGGGATCTGGTACGCAGTATTTT. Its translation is CASSQRVAGSGTQYF. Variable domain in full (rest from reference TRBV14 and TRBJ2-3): EAGVTQFPSHSVIEKGQTVTLRCDPISGHDNLYWYRRVMGKEIKFLLHFVKESKQDESGMPNNRFLAERTGGTYSTLKVQPAELEDSGVYFCASSQRVAGSGTQYFGPGTRLTVL.

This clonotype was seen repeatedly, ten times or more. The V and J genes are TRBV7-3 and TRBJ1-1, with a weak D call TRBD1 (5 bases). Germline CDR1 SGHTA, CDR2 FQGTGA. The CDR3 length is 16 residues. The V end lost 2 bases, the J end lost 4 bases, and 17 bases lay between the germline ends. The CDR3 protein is CASSLVGGSGPTEAFF. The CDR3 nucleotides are TGTGCCAGCAGCTTAGTTGGGGGGTCCGGACCCACTGAAGCTTTCTTT.

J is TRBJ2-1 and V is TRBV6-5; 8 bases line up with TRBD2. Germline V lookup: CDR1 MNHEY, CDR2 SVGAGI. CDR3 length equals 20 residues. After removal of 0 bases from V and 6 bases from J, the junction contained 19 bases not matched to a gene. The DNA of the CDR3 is TGTGCCAGCAGTTACTCTCCGGGACTAGGGACCCCACTTCGTTTCAATGAGCAGTTCTTC. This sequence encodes CASSYSPGLGTPLRFNEQFF.

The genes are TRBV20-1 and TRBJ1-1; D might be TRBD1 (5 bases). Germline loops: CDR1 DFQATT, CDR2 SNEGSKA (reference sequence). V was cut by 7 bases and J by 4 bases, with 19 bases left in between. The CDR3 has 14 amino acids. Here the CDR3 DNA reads TGCAGTGTCCGGGACCGCCGTCGGGGCACTGAAGCTTTCTTT. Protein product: CSVRDRRRGTEAFF.

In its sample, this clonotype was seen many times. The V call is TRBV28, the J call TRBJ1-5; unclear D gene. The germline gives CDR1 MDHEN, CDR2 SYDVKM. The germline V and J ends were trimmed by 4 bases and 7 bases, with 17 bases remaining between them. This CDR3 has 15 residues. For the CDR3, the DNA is TGTGCCAGCAGTTCGGGGAAAAGTGGAGGACAGCCCCAGCATTTT. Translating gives CASSSGKSGGQPQHF. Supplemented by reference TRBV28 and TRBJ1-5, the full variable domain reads DVKVTQSSRYLVKRTGEKVFLECVQDMDHENMFWYRQDPGLGLRLIYFSYDVKMKEKGDIPEGYSVSREKKERFSLILESASTNQTSMYLCASSSGKSGGQPQHFGDGTRLSIL.

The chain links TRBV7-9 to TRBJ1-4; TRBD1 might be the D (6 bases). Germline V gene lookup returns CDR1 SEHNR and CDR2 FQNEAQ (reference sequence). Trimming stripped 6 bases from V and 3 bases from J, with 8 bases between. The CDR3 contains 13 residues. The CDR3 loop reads CASSQGSNEKLFF. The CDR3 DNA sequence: TGTGCCAGCAGTCAGGGGTCTAATGAAAAACTGTTTTTT. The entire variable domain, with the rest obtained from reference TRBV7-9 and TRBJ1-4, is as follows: DTGVSQNPRHKITKRGQNVTFRCDPISEHNRLYWYRQTLGQGPEFLTYFQNEAQLEKSRLLSDRFSAERPKGSFSTLEIQRTEQGDSAMYLCASSQGSNEKLFFGSGTQLSVL.

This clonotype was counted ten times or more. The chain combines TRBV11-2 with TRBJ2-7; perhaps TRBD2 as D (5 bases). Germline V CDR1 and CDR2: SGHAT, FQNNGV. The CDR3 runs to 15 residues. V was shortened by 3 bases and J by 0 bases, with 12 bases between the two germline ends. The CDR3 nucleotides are TGTGCCAGCAGCTTGACGGACGGGATCTCCTACGAGCAGTACTTC. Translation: CASSLTDGISYEQYF.

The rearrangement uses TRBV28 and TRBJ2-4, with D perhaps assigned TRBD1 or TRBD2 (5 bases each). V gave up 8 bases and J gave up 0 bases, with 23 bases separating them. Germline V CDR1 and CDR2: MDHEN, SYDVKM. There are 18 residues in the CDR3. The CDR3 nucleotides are TGTGCCAGCTCTAAAGGAAGGGGATCCGGACTAGCCAAAAACATTCAGTACTTC. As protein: CASSKGRGSGLAKNIQYF.

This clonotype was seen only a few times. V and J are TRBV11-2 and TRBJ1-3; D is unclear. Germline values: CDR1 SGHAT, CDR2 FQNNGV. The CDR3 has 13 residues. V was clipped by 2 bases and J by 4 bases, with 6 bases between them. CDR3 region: CASSLISGNTIYF. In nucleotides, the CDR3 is TGTGCCAGCAGCTTAATATCCGGAAACACCATATATTTT.

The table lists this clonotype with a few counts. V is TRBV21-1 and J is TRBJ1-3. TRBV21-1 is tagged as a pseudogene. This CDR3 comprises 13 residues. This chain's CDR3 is CASNAELGNTIYF. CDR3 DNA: TGTGCCAGCAACGCAGAGCTTGGAAACACCATATATTTT.

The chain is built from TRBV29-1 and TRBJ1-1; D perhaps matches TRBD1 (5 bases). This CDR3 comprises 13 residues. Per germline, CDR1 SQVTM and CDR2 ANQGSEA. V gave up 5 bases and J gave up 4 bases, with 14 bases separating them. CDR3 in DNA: TGCAGCGTTCTAACAGGCCCGGGCACTGAAGCTTTCTTT. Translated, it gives CSVLTGPGTEAFF.

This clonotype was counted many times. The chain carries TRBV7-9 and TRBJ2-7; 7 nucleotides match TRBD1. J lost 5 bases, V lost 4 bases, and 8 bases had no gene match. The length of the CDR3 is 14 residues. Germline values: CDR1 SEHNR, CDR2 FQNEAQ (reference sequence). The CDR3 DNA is TGTGCCAGCAGCTCCCCTCAGGGGGACCACGAGCAGTACTTC. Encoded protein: CASSSPQGDHEQYF. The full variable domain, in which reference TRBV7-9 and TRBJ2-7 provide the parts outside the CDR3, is DTGVSQNPRHKITKRGQNVTFRCDPISEHNRLYWYRQTLGQGPEFLTYFQNEAQLEKSRLLSDRFSAERPKGSFSTLEIQRTEQGDSAMYLCASSSPQGDHEQYFGPGTRLTVT.

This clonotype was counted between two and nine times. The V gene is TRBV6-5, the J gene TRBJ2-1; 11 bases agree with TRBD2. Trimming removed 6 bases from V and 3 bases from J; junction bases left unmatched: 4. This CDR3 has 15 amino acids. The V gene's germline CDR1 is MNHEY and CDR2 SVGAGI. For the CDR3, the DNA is TGTGCCAGCAGCTCACTAGCGGGAGTCTACAATGAGCAGTTCTTC. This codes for CASSSLAGVYNEQFF.

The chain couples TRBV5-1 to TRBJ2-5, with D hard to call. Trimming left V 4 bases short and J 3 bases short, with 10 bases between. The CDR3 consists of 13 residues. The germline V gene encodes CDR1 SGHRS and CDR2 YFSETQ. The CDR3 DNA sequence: TGCGCCAGCAGCCCAGGATGGGAAGAGACCCAGTACTTC. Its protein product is CASSPGWEETQYF.

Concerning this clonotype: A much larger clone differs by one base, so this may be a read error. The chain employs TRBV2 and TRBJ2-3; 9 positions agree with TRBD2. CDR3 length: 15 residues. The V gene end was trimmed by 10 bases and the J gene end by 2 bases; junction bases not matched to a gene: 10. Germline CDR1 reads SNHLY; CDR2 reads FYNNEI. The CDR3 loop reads CATRTSANSTDTQYF. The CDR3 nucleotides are TGTGCCACAAGGACTAGCGCAAATTCCACAGATACGCAGTATTTT.

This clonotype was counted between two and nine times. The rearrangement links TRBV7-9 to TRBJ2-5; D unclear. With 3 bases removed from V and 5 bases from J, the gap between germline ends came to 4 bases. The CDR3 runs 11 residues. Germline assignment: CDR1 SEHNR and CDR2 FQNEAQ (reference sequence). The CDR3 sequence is CASSFAETQYF. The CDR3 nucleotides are TGTGCCAGCAGCTTCGCGGAGACCCAGTACTTC.

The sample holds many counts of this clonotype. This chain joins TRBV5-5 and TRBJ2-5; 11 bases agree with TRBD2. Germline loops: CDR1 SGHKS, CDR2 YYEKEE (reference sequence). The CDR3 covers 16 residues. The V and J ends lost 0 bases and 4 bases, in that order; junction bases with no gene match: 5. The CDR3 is CASSLVLAGGPETQYF. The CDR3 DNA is TGTGCCAGCAGCTTGGTTTTAGCGGGAGGGCCAGAGACCCAGTACTTC.

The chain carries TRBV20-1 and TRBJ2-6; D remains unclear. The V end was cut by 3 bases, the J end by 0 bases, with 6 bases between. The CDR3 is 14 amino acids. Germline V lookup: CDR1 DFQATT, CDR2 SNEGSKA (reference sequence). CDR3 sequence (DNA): TGCAGTGCTAGCAACCCCTCTGGGGCCAACGTCCTGACTTTC. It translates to CSASNPSGANVLTF.

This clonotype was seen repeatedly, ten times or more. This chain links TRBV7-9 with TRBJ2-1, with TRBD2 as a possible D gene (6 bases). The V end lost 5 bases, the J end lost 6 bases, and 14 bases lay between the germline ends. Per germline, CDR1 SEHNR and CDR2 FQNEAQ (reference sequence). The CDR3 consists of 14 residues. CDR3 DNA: TGTGCCAGCAGCCACACGGTCGGGGGCAATGAGCAGTTCTTC. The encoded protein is CASSHTVGGNEQFF.

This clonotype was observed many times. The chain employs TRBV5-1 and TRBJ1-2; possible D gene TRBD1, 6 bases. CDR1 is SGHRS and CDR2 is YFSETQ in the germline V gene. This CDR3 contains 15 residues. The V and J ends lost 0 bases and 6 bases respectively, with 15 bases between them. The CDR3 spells CASSLAPGEGNGYTF. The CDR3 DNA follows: TGCGCCAGCAGCTTGGCCCCAGGGGAGGGGAATGGCTACACCTTC. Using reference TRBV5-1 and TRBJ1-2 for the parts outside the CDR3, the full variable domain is KAGVTQTPRYLIKTRGQQVTLSCSPISGHRSVSWYQQTPGQGLQFLFEYFSETQRNKGNFPGRFSGRQFSNSRSEMNVSTLELGDSALYLCASSLAPGEGNGYTFGSGTRLTVV.